The clone carrying this TCR beta chain occurred many times. The antigen is not known. The protocol was immunoSEQ multiplex PCR, while the TCRdb copy is restricted to in-frame clones and leaves out a portion. The data contain tens of thousands of clones, 87% of them singletons. The sample comes from a study of T cell responses to AZD1222 COVID-19 vaccine. Study-wide results and caveats: Baseline serology detected seropositivity in only five or six AZD1222 recipients. Females made up more of the donors, who were largely white British, and clonal diversity may have come out too low.

The CDR3 consists of 13 residues. After removal of 3 bases from V and 8 bases from J, the junction contained 4 bases not matched to a gene. This chain uses TRBV12-3 or TRBV12-4 with TRBJ1-2; 9 bases fit TRBD1. The sample was peripheral blood, taken on day 0 of AZD1222 vaccination. This receptor was identified in an adult in good health. The DNA of the CDR3 is TGTGCCAGCAGTTTTGGACAGGGGAGAGGCTACACCTTC. This codes for CASSFGQGRGYTF.